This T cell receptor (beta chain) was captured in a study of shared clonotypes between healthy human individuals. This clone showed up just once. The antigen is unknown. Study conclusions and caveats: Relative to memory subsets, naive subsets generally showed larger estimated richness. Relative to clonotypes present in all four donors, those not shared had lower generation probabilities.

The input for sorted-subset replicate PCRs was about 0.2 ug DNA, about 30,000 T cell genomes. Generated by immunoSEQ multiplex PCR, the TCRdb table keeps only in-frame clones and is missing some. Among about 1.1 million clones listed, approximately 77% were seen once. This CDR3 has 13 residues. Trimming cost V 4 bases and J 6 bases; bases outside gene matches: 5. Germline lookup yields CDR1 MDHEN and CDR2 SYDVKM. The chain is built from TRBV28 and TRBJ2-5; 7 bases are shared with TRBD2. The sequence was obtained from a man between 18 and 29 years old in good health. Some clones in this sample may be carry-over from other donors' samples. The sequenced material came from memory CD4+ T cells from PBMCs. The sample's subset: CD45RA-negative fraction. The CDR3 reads CASSSAGTQTQYF. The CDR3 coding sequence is TGTGCCAGCAGTTCAGCGGGAACGCAGACCCAGTACTTC.